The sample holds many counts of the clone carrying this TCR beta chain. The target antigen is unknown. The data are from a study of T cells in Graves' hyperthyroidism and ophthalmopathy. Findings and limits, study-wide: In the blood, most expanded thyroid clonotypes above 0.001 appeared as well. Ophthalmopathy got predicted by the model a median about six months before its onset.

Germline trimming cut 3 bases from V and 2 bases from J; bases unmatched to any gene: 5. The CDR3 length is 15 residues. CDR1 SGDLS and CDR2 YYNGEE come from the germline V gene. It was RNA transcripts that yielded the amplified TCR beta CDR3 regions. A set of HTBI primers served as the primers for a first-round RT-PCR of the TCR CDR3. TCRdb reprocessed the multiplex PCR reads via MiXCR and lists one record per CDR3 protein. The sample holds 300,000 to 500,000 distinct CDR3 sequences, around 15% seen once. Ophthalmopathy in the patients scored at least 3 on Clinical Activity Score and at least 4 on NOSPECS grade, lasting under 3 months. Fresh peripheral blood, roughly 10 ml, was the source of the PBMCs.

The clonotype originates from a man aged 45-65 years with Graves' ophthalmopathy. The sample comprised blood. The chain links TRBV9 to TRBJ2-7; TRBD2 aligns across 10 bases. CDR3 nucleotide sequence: TGTGCCAGCAGCGGTAGCGGGAGGACCACCTACGAGCAGTACTTC. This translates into CASSGSGRTTYEQYF.